This entry is about one TCR beta chain. This entry is derived from a study of ipilimumab plus nivolumab after autologous stem cell transplantation. Germline V lookup: CDR1 SNHLY, CDR2 FYNNEI. The CDR3 length is 14 residues. J lost 3 bases, V lost 5 bases, and 4 bases had no gene match. Assay: immunoSEQ multiplex PCR; the TCRdb copy retains only in-frame clones and omits some. This sample has tens of thousands of clones, with 85% to 95% found just once. The specimen was PBMCs, collected in a trial of ipilimumab plus nivolumab as post-transplant consolidation. The receptor was derived from a male donor with multiple myeloma. This chain joins TRBV2 and TRBJ2-7, with 10 nucleotides matching TRBD2. The chain's CDR3 is CASSPGTSVYEQYF. Here the CDR3 DNA reads TGTGCCAGCAGTCCCGGGACTAGCGTCTACGAGCAGTACTTC.